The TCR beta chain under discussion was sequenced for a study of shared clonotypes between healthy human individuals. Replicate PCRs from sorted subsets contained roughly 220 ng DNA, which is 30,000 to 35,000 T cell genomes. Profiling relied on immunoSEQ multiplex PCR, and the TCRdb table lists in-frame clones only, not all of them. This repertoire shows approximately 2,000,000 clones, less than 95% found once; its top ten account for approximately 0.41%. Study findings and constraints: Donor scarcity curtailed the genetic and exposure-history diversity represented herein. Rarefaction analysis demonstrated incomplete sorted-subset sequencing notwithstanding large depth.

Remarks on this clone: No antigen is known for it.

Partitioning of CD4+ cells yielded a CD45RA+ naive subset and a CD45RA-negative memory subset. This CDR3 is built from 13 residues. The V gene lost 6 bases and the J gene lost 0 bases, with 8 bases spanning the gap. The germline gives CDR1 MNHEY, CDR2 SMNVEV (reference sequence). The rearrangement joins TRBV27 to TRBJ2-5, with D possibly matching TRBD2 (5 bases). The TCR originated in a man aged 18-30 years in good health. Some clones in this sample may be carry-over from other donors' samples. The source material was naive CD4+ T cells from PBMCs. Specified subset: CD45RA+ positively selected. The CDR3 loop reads CASRAEYQETQYF. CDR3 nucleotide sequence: TGTGCCAGCAGAGCGGAGTACCAAGAGACCCAGTACTTC.